These T cell receptor beta chains were read from a single sample in a study of blood T cells in healthy people across ages. One entry per CDR3 protein results from TCRdb running MiXCR on the 5' RACE reads. The sample contains some 1,800,000 distinct CDR3 sequences, about 39% of which appear only once. Sequencing was done on a sample of blood. Receptors originate from a human donor in good health. CDR3s include the opening cysteine and the closing phenylalanine or tryptophan. Fields, in order: J gene, clone size, V gene, CDR3 protein. Size values are once, few and many counts, or a class for expanded clones, and some rows have none.

>TRBJ2-3|.|TRBV5-6
CASSFTRGGYTDTQYF
>TRBJ2-1|.|TRBV20-1
CSASKFSGGAQYNEQFF
>TRBJ2-3|.|TRBV5-1
CASSSQGGGLDTQYF
>TRBJ2-1|.|TRBV6-2/TRBV6-3
CASRRGSSYNEQFF
>TRBJ2-7|.|TRBV5-1
CASSLETTTYEQYF
>TRBJ2-7|few|TRBV7-2
CASSSRLAGGGAYEQYF
>TRBJ1-4|.|TRBV12-5
CASGFGTFNEKLFF
>TRBJ1-2|few|TRBV24-1
CVTSDVGEGYTF
>.|few|TRBV20-1
CSAEGGAPQETQYF
>TRBJ2-1|once|TRBV10-3
CAIRGTYNEQFF
>TRBJ2-6|many|TRBV10-3
CAINGRTGANVLTF
>TRBJ2-4|.|TRBV6-2/TRBV6-3
CASSKIPGLVAKNIQYF
>TRBJ2-6|few|TRBV15
CATNQLQGNVLTF
>TRBJ2-3|.|TRBV15
CATSSFRLDTQYF
>TRBJ1-6|.|TRBV5-6
CASGNRATAYNSPLHF
>TRBJ2-7|.|TRBV4-3
CASSQSATGSSYEQYF
>TRBJ2-7|.|TRBV5-1
CASTREASYEQYF
>TRBJ2-3|.|TRBV3-1
CASSHTLASDTQYF
>TRBJ2-7|.|TRBV12-3/TRBV12-4
CASRGDYEQYF
>TRBJ1-2|.|TRBV14
CASSQVFSNYGYTF
>TRBJ2-5|.|TRBV5-1
CASSWQGVQETQYF
>TRBJ2-5|many|TRBV4-2
CASSQVGTQETQYF
>TRBJ1-2|few|TRBV3-1
CASSQTPNYGYTF
>TRBJ2-7|few|TRBV7-9
CASSPNRTAALYEQYF
>TRBJ1-2|.|TRBV20-1
CSARFPAGTVPIGYTF
>TRBJ1-6|few|TRBV7-8
CASSQASSYNSPLHF
>TRBJ1-1|few|TRBV30
CAGRTGPWGTEAFF